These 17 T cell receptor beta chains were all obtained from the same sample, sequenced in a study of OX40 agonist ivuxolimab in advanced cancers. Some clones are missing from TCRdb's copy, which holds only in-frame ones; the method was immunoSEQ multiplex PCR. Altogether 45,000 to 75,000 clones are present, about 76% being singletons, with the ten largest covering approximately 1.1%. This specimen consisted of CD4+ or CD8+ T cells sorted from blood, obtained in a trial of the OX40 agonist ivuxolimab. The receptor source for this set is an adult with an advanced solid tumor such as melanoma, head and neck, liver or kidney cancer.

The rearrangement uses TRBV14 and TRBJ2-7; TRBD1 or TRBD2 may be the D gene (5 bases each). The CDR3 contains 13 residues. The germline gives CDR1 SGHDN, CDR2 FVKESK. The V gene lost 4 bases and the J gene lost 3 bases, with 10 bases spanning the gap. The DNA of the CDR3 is TGTGCCAGCAGCCTCTTTGGGGGCTACGAGCAGTACTTC. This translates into CASSLFGGYEQYF.

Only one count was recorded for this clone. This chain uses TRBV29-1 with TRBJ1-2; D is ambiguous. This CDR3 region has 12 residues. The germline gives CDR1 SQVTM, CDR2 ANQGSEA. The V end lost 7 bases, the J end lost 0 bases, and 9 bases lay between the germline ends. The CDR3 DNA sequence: TGCAGCGCCCTGTTGGCTAACTATGGCTACACCTTC. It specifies CSALLANYGYTF.

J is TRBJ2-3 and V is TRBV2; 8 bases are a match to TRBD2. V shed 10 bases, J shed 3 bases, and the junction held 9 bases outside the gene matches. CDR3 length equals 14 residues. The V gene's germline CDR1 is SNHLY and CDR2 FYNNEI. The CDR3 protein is CANLLAEATDTQYF. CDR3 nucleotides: TGTGCCAATTTACTAGCGGAGGCAACAGATACGCAGTATTTT.

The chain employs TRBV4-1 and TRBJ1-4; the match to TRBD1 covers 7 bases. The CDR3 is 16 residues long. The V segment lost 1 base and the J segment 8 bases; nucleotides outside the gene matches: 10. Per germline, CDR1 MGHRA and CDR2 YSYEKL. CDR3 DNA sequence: TGCGCCAGCAGCCAAGGAACTAGGGGGCGTGGGGAAAAACTGTTTTTT. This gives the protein CASSQGTRGRGEKLFF.

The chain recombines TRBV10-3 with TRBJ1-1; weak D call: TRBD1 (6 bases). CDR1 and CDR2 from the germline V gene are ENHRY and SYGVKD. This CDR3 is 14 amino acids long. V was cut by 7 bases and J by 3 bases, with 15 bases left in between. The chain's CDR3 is CAITSRGLDTEAFF. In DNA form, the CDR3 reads TGTGCCATCACCTCGAGGGGGTTGGACACTGAAGCTTTCTTT.

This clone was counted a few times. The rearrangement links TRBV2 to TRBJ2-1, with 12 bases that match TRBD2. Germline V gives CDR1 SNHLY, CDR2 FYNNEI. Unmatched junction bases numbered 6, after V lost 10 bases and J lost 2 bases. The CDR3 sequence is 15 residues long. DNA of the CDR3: TGTGCCAACGCGAGGACTAGCGGGGCCTACAATGAGCAGTTCTTC. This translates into CANARTSGAYNEQFF.

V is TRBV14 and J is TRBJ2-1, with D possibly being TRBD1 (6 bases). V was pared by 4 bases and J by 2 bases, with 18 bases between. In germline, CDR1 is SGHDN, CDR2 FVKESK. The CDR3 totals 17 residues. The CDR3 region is CASSPTGGFSPYNEQFF. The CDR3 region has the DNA TGTGCCAGCAGCCCGACAGGTGGGTTCAGCCCCTACAATGAGCAGTTCTTC.

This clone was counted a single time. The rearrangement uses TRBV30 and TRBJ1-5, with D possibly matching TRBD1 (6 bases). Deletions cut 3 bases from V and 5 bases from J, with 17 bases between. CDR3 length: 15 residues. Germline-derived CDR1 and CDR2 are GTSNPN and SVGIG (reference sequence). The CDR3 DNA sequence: TGTGCCTGGAGAACCGCCAGGGGAGTCGATCAGCCCCAGCATTTT. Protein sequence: CAWRTARGVDQPQHF.

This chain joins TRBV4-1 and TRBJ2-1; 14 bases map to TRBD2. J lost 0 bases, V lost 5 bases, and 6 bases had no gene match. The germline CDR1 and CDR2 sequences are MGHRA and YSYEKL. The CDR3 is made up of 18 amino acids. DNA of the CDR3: TGCGCCAGCAGCGGCGGACTAGCGGGAGGACGCTCCTACAATGAGCAGTTCTTC. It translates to CASSGGLAGGRSYNEQFF.

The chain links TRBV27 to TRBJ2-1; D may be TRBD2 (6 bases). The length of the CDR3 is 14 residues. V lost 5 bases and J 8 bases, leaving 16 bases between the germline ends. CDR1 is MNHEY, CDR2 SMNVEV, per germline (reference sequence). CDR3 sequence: CASSLGTYPHEQFF. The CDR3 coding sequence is TGTGCCAGCAGTCTGGGGACTTACCCCCATGAGCAGTTCTTC.

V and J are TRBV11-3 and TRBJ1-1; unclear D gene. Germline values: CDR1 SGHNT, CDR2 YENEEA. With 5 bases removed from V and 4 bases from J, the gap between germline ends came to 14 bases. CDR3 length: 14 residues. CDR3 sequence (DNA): TGTGCCAGCAGCCCTCACTCTAGTGGCACTGAAGCTTTCTTT. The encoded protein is CASSPHSSGTEAFF.

The CDR3 region has the DNA TGTGCCAGCAGCTTTGGACAGGGGGTTGGCTACACCTTC. Protein product: CASSFGQGVGYTF. The chain combines TRBV7-8 with TRBJ1-2; 10 nucleotides line up with TRBD1. Germline trimming cut 3 bases from V and 7 bases from J; bases unmatched to any gene: 2. The CDR3 extends over 13 amino acids. Germline V lookup: CDR1 SGHVS, CDR2 FQNEAQ.

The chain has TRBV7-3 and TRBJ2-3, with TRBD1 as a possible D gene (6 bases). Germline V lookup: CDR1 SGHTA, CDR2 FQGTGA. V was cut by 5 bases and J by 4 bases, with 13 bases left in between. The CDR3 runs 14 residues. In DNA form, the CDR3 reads TGTGCCAGCAGCAAAACAGGGCAGGCAGATACGCAGTATTTT. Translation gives CASSKTGQADTQYF.

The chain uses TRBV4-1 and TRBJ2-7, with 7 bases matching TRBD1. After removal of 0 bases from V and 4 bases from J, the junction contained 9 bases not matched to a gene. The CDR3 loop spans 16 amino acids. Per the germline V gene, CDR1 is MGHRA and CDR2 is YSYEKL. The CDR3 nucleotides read TGCGCCAGCAGCCAAGATTGGGACAGTCTGAGATACGAGCAGTACTTC. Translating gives CASSQDWDSLRYEQYF.

The CDR3 DNA follows: TGCAGCGTTGCATCCCTAGCGGGATACAATGAGCAGTTCTTC. This sequence encodes CSVASLAGYNEQFF. V and J are TRBV29-1 and TRBJ2-1; 9 positions match TRBD2. The CDR3 consists of 14 residues. With V trimmed by 4 bases and J by 4 bases, 5 bases remained unmatched. Germline V gene data show CDR1 as SQVTM and CDR2 as ANQGSEA.

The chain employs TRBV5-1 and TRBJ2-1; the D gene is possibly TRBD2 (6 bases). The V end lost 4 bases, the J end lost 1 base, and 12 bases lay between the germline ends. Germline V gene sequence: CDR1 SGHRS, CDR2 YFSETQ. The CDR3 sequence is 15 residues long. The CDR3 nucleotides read TGCGCCAGCAGCCTACGACTAGGTTCCTACAATGAGCAGTTCTTC. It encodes CASSLRLGSYNEQFF. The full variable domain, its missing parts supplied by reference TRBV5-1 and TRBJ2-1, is KAGVTQTPRYLIKTRGQQVTLSCSPISGHRSVSWYQQTPGQGLQFLFEYFSETQRNKGNFPGRFSGRQFSNSRSEMNVSTLELGDSALYLCASSLRLGSYNEQFFGPGTRLTVL.

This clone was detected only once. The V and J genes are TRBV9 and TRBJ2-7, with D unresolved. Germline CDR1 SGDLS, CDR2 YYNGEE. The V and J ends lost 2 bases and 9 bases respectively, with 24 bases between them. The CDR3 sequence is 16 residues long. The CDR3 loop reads CASSVSPHGSDVGQYF. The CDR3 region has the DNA TGTGCCAGCAGCGTCTCCCCCCACGGATCTGACGTCGGGCAGTACTTC.